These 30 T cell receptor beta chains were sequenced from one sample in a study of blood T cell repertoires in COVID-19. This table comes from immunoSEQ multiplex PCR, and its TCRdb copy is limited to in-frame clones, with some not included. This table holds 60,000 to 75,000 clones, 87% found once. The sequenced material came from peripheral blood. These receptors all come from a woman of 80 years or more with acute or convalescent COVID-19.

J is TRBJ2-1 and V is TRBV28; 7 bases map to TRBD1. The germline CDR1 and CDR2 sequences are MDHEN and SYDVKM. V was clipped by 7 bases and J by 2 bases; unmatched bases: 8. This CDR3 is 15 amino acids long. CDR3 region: CASKQPGQTYNEQFF. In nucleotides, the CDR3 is TGTGCCAGCAAACAACCGGGACAGACCTACAATGAGCAGTTCTTC.

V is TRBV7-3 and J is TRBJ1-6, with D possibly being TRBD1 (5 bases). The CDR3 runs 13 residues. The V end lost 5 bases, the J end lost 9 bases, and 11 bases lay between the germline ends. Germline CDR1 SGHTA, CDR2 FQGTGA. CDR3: CASSPAGSSPLHF. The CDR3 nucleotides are TGTGCCAGCAGCCCCGCAGGGTCTTCACCCCTCCACTTT.

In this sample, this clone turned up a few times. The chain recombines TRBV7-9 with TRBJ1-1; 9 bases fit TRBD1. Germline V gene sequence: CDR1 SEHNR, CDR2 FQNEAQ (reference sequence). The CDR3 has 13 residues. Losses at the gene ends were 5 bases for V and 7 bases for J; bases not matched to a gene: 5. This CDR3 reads CASSAGTGLEAFF. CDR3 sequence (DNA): TGTGCCAGCAGCGCCGGGACAGGGCTTGAAGCTTTCTTT.

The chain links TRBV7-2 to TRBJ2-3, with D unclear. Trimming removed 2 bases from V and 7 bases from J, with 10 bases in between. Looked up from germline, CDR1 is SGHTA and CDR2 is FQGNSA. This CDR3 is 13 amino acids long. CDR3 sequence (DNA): TGTGCCAGCAGCTTAATCGGCGGTAATACGCAGTATTTT. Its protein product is CASSLIGGNTQYF.

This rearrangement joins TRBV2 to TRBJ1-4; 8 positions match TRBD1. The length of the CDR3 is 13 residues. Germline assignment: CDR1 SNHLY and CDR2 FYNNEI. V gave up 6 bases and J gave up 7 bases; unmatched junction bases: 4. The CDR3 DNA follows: TGTGCCAGCAGCGGACAGGGAAGTGAAAAACTGTTTTTT. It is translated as CASSGQGSEKLFF.

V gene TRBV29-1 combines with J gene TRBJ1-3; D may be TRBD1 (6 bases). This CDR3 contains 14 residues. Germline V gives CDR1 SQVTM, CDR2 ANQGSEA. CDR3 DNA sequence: TGCGGAATGATGACAGGCGTCTCTGGAAACACCATATATTTT. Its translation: CGMMTGVSGNTIYF. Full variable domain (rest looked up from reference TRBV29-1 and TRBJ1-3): SAVISQKPSRDICQRGTSLTIQCQVDSQVTMMFWYRQQPGQSLTLIATANQGSEATYESGFVIDKFPISRPNLTFSTLTVSNMSPEDSSIYLCGMMTGVSGNTIYFGEGSWLTVV.

The CDR3 loop is CASSMREGETQYF. The CDR3 nucleotides read TGTGCCAGTAGTATGCGGGAAGGAGAGACCCAGTACTTC. V gene TRBV19 combines with J gene TRBJ2-5; perhaps TRBD2 as D (6 bases). The CDR3 spans 13 residues. Germline CDR1 and CDR2: LNHDA and SQIVND (reference sequence). V gave up 3 bases and J gave up 4 bases, with 9 bases separating them.

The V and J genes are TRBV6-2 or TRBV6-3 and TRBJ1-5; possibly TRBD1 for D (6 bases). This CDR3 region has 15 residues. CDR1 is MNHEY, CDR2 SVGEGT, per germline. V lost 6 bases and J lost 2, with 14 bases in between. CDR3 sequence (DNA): TGTGCCAGCAGCGAAGGACAGAAACGCAATCAGCCCCAGCATTTT. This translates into CASSEGQKRNQPQHF.

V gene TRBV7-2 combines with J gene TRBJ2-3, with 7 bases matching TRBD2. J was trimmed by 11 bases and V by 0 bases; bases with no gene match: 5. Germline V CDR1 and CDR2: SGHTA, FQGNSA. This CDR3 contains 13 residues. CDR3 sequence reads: CASSLAYRGEQYF. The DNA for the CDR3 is TGTGCCAGCAGCTTAGCATACCGGGGGGAGCAGTATTTT.

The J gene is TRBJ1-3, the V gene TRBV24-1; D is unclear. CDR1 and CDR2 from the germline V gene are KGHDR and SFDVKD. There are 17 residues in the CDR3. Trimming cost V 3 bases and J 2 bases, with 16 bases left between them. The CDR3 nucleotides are TGTGCCACCAGTGATCCCCCCCGGTTAGGAGCTGGAAACACCATATATTTT. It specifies CATSDPPRLGAGNTIYF.

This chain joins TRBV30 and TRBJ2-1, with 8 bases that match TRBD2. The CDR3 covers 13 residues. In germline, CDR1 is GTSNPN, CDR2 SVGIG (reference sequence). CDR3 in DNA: TGTGTCGCTTTGGCTAGCGGGCACAATGAGCAGTTCTTC. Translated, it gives CVALASGHNEQFF.

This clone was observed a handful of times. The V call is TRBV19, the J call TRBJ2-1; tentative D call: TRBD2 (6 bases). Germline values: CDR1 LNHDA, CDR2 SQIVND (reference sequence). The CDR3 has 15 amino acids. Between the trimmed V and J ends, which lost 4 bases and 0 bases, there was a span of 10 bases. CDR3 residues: CASSNGGASYNEQFF. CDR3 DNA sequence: TGTGCCAGTAGTAACGGCGGGGCCTCCTACAATGAGCAGTTCTTC. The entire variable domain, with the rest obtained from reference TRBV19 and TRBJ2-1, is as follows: DGGITQSPKYLFRKEGQNVTLSCEQNLNHDAMYWYRQDPGQGLRLIYYSQIVNDFQKGDIAEGYSVSREKKESFPLTVTSAQKNPTAFYLCASSNGGASYNEQFFGPGTRLTVL.

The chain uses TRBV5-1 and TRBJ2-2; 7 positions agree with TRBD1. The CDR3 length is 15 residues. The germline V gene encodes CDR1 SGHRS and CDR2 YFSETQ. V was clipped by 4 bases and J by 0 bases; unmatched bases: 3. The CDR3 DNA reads TGCGCCAGCAGCGAGGGACAGCCGAACACCGGGGAGCTGTTTTTT. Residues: CASSEGQPNTGELFF.

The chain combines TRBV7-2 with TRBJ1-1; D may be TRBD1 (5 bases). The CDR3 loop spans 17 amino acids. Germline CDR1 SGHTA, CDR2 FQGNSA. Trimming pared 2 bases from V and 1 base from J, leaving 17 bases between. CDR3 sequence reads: CASSLNAAGGANTEAFF. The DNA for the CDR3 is TGTGCCAGCAGCTTAAATGCGGCGGGAGGGGCGAACACTGAAGCTTTCTTT.

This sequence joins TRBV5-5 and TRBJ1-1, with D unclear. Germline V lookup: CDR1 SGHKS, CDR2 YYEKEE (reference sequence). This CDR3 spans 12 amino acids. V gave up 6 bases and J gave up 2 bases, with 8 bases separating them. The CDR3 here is CASNQANTEAFF. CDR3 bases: TGTGCCAGCAACCAAGCCAACACTGAAGCTTTCTTT.

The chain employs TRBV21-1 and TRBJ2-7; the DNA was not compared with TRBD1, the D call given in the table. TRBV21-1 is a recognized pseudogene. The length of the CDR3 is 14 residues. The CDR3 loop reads CASSPSQGGYEQYF. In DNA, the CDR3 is TGTGCCAGCAGCCCGAGCCAGGGGGGCTACGAGCAGTACTTC.

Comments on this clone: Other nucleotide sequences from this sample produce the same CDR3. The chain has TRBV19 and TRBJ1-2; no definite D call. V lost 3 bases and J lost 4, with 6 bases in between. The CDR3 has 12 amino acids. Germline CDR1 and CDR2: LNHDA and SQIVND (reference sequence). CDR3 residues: CASSISVYGYTF. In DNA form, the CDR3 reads TGTGCCAGTAGTATTTCAGTCTATGGCTACACCTTC.

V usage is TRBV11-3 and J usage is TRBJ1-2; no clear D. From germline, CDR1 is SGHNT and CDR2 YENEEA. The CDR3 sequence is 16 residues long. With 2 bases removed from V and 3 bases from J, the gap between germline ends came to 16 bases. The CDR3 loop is CASSLRQAGIDYGYTF. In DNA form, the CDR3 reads TGTGCCAGCAGCTTAAGGCAAGCCGGGATTGACTATGGCTACACCTTC.

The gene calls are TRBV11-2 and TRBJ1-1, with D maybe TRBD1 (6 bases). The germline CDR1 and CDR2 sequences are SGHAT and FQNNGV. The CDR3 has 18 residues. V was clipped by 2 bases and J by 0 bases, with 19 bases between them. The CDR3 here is CASSLSTLGGRLNTEAFF. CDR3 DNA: TGTGCCAGCAGCTTAAGTACGCTGGGGGGGCGATTGAACACTGAAGCTTTCTTT.

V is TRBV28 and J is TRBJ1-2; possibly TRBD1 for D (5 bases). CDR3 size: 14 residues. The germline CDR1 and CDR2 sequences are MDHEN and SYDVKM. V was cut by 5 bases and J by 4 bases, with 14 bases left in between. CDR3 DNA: TGTGCCAGCAGTCAGGGTGGCAAGGTCTATGGCTACACCTTC. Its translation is CASSQGGKVYGYTF.

For the CDR3, the DNA is TGTGCCAGCAGTCTGGACAGGGCCTATGGCTACACCTTC. This codes for CASSLDRAYGYTF. The J gene is TRBJ1-2, the V gene TRBV6-6, with TRBD1 identical over 8 bases. Losses at the gene ends were 5 bases for V and 4 bases for J; bases not matched to a gene: 3. The CDR3 is 13 amino acids. Germline V gene lookup returns CDR1 MNHNY and CDR2 SVGAGI (reference sequence).

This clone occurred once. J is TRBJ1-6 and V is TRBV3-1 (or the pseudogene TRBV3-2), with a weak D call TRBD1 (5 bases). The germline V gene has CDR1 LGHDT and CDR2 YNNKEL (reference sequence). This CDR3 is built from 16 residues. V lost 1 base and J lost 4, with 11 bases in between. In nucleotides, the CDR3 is TGTGCCAGCAGCCAAGCTATGACAGCGTATAATTCACCCCTCCACTTT. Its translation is CASSQAMTAYNSPLHF.

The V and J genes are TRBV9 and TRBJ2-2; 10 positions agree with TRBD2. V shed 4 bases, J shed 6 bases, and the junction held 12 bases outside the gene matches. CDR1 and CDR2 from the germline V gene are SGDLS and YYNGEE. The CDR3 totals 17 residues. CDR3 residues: CASSRLGASGSAGELFF. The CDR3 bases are TGTGCCAGCAGCCGACTGGGTGCTAGCGGGAGCGCCGGGGAGCTGTTTTTT.

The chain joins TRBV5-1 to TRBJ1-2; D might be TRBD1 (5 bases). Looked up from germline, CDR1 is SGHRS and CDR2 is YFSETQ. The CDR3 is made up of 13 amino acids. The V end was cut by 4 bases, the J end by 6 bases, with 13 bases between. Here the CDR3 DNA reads TGCGCCAGCAGCCGCAGGGAGGTTGATGGCTACACCTTC. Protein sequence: CASSRREVDGYTF.

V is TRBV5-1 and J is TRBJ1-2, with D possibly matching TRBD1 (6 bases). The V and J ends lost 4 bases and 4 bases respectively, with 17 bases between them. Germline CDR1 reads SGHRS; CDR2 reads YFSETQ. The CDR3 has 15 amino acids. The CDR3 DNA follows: TGCGCCAGCAGCCCCGAGGGGCGGGGGCCCTATGGCTACACCTTC. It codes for CASSPEGRGPYGYTF.

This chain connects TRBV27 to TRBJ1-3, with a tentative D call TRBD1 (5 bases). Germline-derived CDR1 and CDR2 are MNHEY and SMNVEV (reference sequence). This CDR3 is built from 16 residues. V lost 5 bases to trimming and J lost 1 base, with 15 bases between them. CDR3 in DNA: TGTGCCAGCAGTCCCCGCCTTCAGGGATCTGGAAACACCATATATTTT. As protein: CASSPRLQGSGNTIYF.

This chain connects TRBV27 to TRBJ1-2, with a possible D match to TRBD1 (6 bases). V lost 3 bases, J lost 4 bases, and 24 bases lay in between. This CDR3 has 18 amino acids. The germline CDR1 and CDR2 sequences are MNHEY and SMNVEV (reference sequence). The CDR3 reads CASSLAASAGAFSYGYTF. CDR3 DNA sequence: TGTGCCAGCAGTTTGGCCGCTTCGGCAGGGGCCTTCAGCTATGGCTACACCTTC.

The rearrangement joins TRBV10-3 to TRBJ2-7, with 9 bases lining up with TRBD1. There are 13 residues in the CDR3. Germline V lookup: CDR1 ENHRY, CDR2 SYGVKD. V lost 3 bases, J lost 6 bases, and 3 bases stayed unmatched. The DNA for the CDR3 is TGTGCCATCAGTGAAGTGGACAGGGGCGAGCAGTACTTC. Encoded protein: CAISEVDRGEQYF.

The DNA of the CDR3 is TGTGCCACCAGCACGGGATTCGATTCACCCCTCCACTTT. The encoded protein is CATSTGFDSPLHF. The chain uses TRBV15 and TRBJ1-6, with D unresolved. This CDR3 region has 13 residues. V lost 4 bases to trimming and J lost 8 bases, with 9 bases between them. The V gene's germline CDR1 is LNHNV and CDR2 YYDKDF (reference sequence).

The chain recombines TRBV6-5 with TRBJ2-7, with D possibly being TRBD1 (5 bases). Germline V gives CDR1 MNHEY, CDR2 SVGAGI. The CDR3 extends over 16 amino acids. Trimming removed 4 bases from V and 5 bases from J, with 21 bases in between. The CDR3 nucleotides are TGTGCCAGCAGTTTCAGCAGGGAAGGGCCCAGCCACGAGCAGTACTTC. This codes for CASSFSREGPSHEQYF.